Reported below is one T cell receptor beta chain. Its antigen is as yet unknown. Researchers ran the PCR with 60 Vbeta and 13 Jbeta primers. Sequencing was performed with immunoSEQ multiplex PCR; in TCRdb, only in-frame clones are kept and a portion is missing. In the table there are approximately 160,000 clones, about 75% of which are singletons. The sample belongs to a study of cytomegalovirus exposure and HLA in healthy donors. This CDR3 has 14 amino acids. The germline V gene encodes CDR1 SGHRS and CDR2 YFSETQ. V was cut by 0 bases and J by 1 base, with 4 bases left in between. Study conclusions and caveats: For presence/absence analyses, sequencing depth was assumed to be roughly uniform across donors. A later analysis linked a missense DCLRE1C variant to TCR beta V- and J-gene trimming.

Sequencing was done on a sample of PBMCs. The J gene is TRBJ2-2, the V gene TRBV5-1; D unclear. This clonotype originated in a woman aged 45-65 years in good health and CMV-seropositive. The CDR3 protein is CASSLARNTGELFF. CDR3 bases: TGCGCCAGCAGCTTGGCCAGGAACACCGGGGAGCTGTTTTTT.